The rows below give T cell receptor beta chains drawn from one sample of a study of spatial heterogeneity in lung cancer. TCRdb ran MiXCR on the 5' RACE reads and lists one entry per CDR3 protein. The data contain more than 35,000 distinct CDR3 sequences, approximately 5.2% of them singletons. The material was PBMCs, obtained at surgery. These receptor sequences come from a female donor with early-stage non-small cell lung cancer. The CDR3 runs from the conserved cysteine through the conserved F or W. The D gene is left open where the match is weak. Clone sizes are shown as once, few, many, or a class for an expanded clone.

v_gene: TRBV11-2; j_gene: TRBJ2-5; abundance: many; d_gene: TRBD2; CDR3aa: CASSSTGTREETQYF; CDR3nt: TGTGCCAGCAGCTCCACGGGGACTAGAGAAGAGACCCAGTACTTC
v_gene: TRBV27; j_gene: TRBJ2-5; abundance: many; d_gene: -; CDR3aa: CASSLETGGAQYF; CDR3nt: TGTGCCAGCAGTTTAGAGACAGGAGGGGCCCAGTACTTC
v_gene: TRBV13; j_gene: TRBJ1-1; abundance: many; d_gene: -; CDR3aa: CASSLAGNMNTEAFF; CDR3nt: TGTGCCAGCAGCTTGGCAGGGAACATGAACACTGAAGCTTTCTTT
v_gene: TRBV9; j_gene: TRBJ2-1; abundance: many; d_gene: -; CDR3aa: CASSVGDESSYNEQFF; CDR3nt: TGTGCCAGCAGCGTAGGGGACGAGAGCTCCTACAATGAGCAGTTCTTC
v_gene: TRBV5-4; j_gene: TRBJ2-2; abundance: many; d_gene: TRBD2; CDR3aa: CASSQGTSFSGELFF; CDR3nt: TGTGCCAGCAGCCAAGGGACTAGCTTTTCCGGGGAGCTGTTTTTT
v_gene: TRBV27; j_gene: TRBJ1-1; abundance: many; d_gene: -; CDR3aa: CASSLTVYTEAFF; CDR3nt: TGTGCCAGCAGTCTGACAGTGTACACTGAAGCTTTCTTT
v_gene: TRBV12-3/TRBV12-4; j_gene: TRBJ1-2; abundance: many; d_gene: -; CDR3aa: CASSMRRVNYGYTF; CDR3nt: TGTGCCAGCAGTATGCGTAGGGTCAACTATGGCTACACCTTC
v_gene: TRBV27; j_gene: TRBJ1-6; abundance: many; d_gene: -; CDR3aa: CASSPTGMGSSPLHF; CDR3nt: TGTGCCAGCAGCCCGACAGGCATGGGATCTTCACCCCTCCACTTT
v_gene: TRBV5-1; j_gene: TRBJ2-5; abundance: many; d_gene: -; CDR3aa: CASSLTPQETQYF; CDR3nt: TGCGCCAGCAGCTTAACACCGCAAGAGACCCAGTACTTC
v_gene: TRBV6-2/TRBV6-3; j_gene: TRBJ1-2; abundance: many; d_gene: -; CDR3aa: CASSYSAGNGYTF; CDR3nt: TGTGCCAGCAGTTACTCGGCGGGTAATGGCTACACCTTC
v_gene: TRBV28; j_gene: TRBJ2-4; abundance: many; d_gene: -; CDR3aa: CASRVSGFSAKNIQYF; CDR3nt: TGTGCCAGCAGAGTGTCCGGATTCTCAGCCAAAAACATTCAGTACTTC
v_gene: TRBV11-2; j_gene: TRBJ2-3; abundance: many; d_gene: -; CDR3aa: CASSSGADTQYF; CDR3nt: TGTGCCAGCAGCTCAGGGGCGGATACGCAGTATTTT
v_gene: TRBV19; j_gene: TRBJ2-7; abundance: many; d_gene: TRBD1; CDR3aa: CASKTDRDGYEQYF; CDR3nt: TGTGCCAGTAAAACTGACAGGGACGGCTACGAGCAGTACTTC
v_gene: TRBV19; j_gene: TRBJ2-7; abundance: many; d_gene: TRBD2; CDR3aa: CASRSQSGGQTYEQYF; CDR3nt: TGTGCCAGTAGATCCCAGAGCGGGGGCCAGACCTACGAGCAGTACTTC
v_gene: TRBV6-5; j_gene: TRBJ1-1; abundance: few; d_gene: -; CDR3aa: CAIGDTEAFF; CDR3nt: TGTGCCATTGGGGACACTGAAGCTTTCTTT
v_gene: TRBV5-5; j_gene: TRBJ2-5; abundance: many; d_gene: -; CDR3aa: CASSLDWSQETQYF; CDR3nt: TGTGCCAGCAGCTTGGACTGGAGCCAAGAGACCCAGTACTTC
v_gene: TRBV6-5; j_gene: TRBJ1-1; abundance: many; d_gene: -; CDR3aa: CASTSMWGSGTEAFF; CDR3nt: TGTGCCAGCACCAGCATGTGGGGGTCGGGCACTGAAGCTTTCTTT
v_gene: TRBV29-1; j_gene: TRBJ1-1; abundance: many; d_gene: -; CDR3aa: CSVGTEEAFF; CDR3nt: TGCAGCGTTGGAACAGAAGAAGCTTTCTTT
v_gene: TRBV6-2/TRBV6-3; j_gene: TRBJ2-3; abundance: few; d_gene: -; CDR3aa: CASSYIPQGSTDTQYF; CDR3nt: TGTGCCAGCAGTTACATCCCGCAGGGAAGCACAGATACGCAGTATTTT
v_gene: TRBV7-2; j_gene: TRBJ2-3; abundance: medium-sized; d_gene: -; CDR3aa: CASSFDGATDTQYF; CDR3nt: TGTGCCAGCAGCTTCGACGGGGCCACAGATACGCAGTATTTT
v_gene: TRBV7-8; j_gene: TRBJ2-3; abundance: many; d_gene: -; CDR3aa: CASSGMEDTQYF; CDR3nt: TGTGCCAGCAGCGGAATGGAAGATACGCAGTATTTT
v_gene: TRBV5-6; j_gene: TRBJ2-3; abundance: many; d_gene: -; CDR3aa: CASSLEVKLSTDTQYF; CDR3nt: TGTGCCAGCAGCTTGGAGGTTAAGCTCAGCACAGATACGCAGTATTTT
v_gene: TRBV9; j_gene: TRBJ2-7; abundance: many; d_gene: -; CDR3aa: CASSRDEAYEQYF; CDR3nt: TGTGCCAGCAGCCGGGACGAAGCCTACGAGCAGTACTTC
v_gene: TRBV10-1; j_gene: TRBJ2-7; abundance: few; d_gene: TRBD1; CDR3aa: CASSESPWTGQYEQYF; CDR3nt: TGCGCCAGCAGTGAGTCTCCGTGGACAGGACAGTACGAGCAGTACTTC
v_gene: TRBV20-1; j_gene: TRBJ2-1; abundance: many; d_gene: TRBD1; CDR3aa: CSARDPSDRGPYNEQFF; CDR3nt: TGCAGTGCTAGAGATCCGTCTGACAGGGGGCCCTACAATGAGCAGTTCTTC
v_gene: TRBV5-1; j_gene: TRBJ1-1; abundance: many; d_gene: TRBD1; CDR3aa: CASSLQGGNTEAFF; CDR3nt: TGCGCCAGCAGCTTACAGGGGGGGAACACTGAAGCTTTCTTT
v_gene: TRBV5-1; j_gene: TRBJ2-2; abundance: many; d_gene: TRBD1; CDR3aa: CASSVTGPGELFF; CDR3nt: TGCGCCAGCAGCGTGACAGGGCCCGGGGAGCTGTTTTTT
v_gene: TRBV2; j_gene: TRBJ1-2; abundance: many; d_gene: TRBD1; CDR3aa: CASSGTGAVGYTF; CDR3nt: TGTGCCAGCAGTGGGACAGGGGCTGTTGGCTACACCTTC